In its sample, the clone carrying this T cell receptor beta chain was seen a few times. The data derive from a study of high-grade serous ovarian cancer treatment subgroups. CDR1 and CDR2 (germline): MDHEN, SYDVKM. The CDR3 covers 13 residues. V was pared by 4 bases and J by 0 bases, with 7 bases between. Here immunoSEQ multiplex PCR was the method, and the copy in TCRdb shows in-frame clones only, minus some. The sample records thousands of clones, about three quarters being singletons. The tumor samples were collected prior to definitive surgery or chemotherapy. The rearrangement links TRBV28 to TRBJ2-7; no reliable D call. The source material was tumor tissue. This clonotype was sampled from a human donor with high-grade serous ovarian cancer. The CDR3: CASSSASSYEQYF. In DNA form, the CDR3 reads TGTGCCAGCAGTTCCGCGAGCTCCTACGAGCAGTACTTC. Complete variable domain (other parts from reference TRBV28 and TRBJ2-7): DVKVTQSSRYLVKRTGEKVFLECVQDMDHENMFWYRQDPGLGLRLIYFSYDVKMKEKGDIPEGYSVSREKKERFSLILESASTNQTSMYLCASSSASSYEQYFGPGTRLTVT.